The clone carrying this T cell receptor beta chain was counted between two and nine times. The sample belongs to a study of blood T cells in healthy people across ages. The CDR3 contains 16 residues. CDR1 is SGHTA and CDR2 is FQGNSA in the germline V gene. With V trimmed by 3 bases and J by 8 bases, 7 bases remained unmatched. It was with a sample-barcoded 5' primer and a J-beta primer mix that a second PCR of about 6 to 12 cycles was run. Each of the samples gave a minimum of 2.5 million paired-end reads that contained CDR3. TCRdb re-called the 5' RACE reads with MiXCR, one entry per CDR3 protein. This sample has 700,000 to 950,000 distinct CDR3 sequences, with 58% found just once. They isolated at least 7 million PBMCs from each sample.

The V call is TRBV7-2, the J call TRBJ2-1; 13 nucleotides agree with TRBD2. The source material was blood. The clonotype was recovered from a man aged 25 to 45 in good health. The CDR3 DNA sequence: TGTGCCAGCAGCTTCAAAACGGGACTAGCGGGATATGAGCAGTTCTTC. It specifies CASSFKTGLAGYEQFF.